These T cell receptor beta chains were read from a single sample in a study of beta chain features in type 1 diabetes. Generated by immunoSEQ multiplex PCR, the TCRdb table keeps only in-frame clones and is missing some. The sample carries about 150,000 clones, about a tenth recorded once. The sequenced sample was central memory CD4+ T cells from blood. The receptors derive from a man younger than 35 in good health. The CDR3 runs from the conserved cysteine through the conserved F or W. D genes are given only for firm matches. Some rows mark clone size as missing; the rest say once, few, many or name a class of expanded clone.

>NA|14|NA|TRBJ2-1|TRBV19
CASSIRGNYNEQFF
TGTGCCAGTAGTATACGGGGAAACTACAATGAGCAGTTCTTC
>NA|10|NA|TRBJ1-1|TRBV20-1
CSASSTEAFF
TGCAGTGCTTCGTCCACTGAAGCTTTCTTT
>TRBD2|15|NA|TRBJ2-1|TRBV5-4
CASSLSAGGYNEQFF
TGTGCCAGCAGCTTGTCAGCGGGGGGGTACAATGAGCAGTTCTTC
>TRBD2|14|few|TRBJ2-5|TRBV2
CASSLSGGWETQYF
TGTGCCAGCAGTCTATCGGGGGGTTGGGAGACCCAGTACTTC
>TRBD2|15|many|TRBJ2-1|TRBV7-2
CASSVSGGHPNEQFF
TGTGCCAGCAGCGTTAGCGGGGGCCACCCCAATGAGCAGTTCTTC
>NA|16|NA|TRBJ2-3|TRBV7-2
CASSKYPGQSTDTQYF
TGTGCCAGCAGCAAATATCCGGGACAAAGCACAGATACGCAGTATTTT
>NA|13|few|TRBJ1-2|TRBV5-6
CASTSDREYGYTF
TGTGCCAGCACCTCAGACCGGGAATATGGCTACACCTTC
>TRBD2|16|few|TRBJ2-5|TRBV5-4
CASSLMASGGAETQYF
TGTGCCAGCAGCTTGATGGCTAGCGGGGGGGCTGAGACCCAGTACTTC
>NA|15|NA|TRBJ1-6|TRBV19
CASLPDKPPNSPLHF
TGTGCCAGCTTACCGGACAAGCCTCCCAATTCACCCCTCCACTTT
>TRBD1|15|few|TRBJ1-2|TRBV10-3
CAISDGQAANYGYTF
TGTGCCATCAGTGACGGACAGGCAGCTAACTATGGCTACACCTTC
>NA|15|NA|TRBJ2-3|TRBV2
CASILDVRATDTQYF
TGTGCCAGCATATTAGATGTCAGGGCCACAGATACGCAGTATTTT
>NA|11|few|TRBJ2-1|TRBV20-1
CSAPEMYEQFF
TGCAGTGCCCCCGAGATGTATGAGCAGTTCTTC
>TRBD1|12|NA|TRBJ2-7|TRBV5-1
CASRFDRDEQYF
TGCGCCAGCCGTTTCGACAGGGACGAGCAGTACTTC
>NA|16|once|TRBJ1-3|TRBV5-1
CASSPGGRVERNTIYF
TGCGCCAGCAGCCCGGGGGGCAGGGTTGAGAGAAACACCATATATTTT
>TRBD2|17|many|TRBJ2-5|TRBV7-9
CASSLGRRGDSQETQYF
TGTGCCAGCAGCTTAGGGCGGCGGGGGGACTCCCAAGAGACCCAGTACTTC
>NA|13|many|TRBJ2-7|TRBV29-1
CSVEDLTNYEQYF
TGCAGCGTTGAAGATCTAACCAACTACGAGCAGTACTTC
>TRBD1|14|NA|TRBJ2-7|TRBV27
CASTRDRVSYEQYF
TGTGCCAGCACCCGGGACAGGGTCTCCTACGAGCAGTACTTC
>TRBD1|16|few|TRBJ1-5|TRBV6-6
CASSYSTGASNQPQHF
TGTGCCAGCAGTTACTCTACAGGGGCTAGCAATCAGCCCCAGCATTTT
>NA|17|NA|TRBJ2-2|TRBV4-3
CASSRRAGAANTGELFF
TGCGCCAGCAGCCGCCGCGCGGGGGCCGCGAACACCGGGGAGCTGTTTTTT
>NA|14|few|TRBJ1-3|TRBV7-2
CASSLGLLGNTIYF
TGTGCCAGCAGCCTGGGACTGCTTGGAAACACCATATATTTT
>NA|14|NA|TRBJ2-6|TRBV5-4
CASTESSGANVLTF
TGTGCCAGTACCGAGAGCTCTGGGGCCAACGTCCTGACTTTC
>TRBD2|14|few|TRBJ2-5|TRBV11-2
CASSHTSGGPAQYF
TGTGCCAGCAGCCATACTAGCGGGGGGCCGGCTCAGTACTTC
>TRBD1|12|few|TRBJ1-2|TRBV7-2
CASSGTVSGYTF
TGTGCCAGCAGCGGGACAGTTTCTGGCTACACCTTC
>NA|12|few|TRBJ2-7|TRBV7-9
CASSLTGDEQYF
TGTGCCAGCAGCTTAACCGGGGACGAGCAGTACTTC
>TRBD1|19|NA|TRBJ2-3|TRBV7-6
CASSLPGQGIAGLPDTQYF
TGTGCCAGCAGCCTGCCGGGACAGGGGATAGCGGGGTTGCCAGATACGCAGTATTTT
>NA|15|few|TRBJ2-1|TRBV5-4
CASSAGPSSYNEQFF
TGTGCCAGCAGCGCCGGCCCTAGCTCCTACAATGAGCAGTTCTTC
>NA|13|few|TRBJ2-5|TRBV9
CASSGTAQETQYF
TGTGCCAGCAGCGGGACTGCCCAAGAGACCCAGTACTTC
>TRBD1|14|once|TRBJ2-7|TRBV5-6
CASSPGTGLGEQYF
TGTGCCAGCAGCCCAGGGACAGGACTTGGGGAGCAGTACTTC
>TRBD2|16|NA|TRBJ2-5|TRBV7-2
CASSPGGAGGQETQYF
TGTGCCAGCAGCCCCGGGGGAGCGGGGGGGCAAGAGACCCAGTACTTC
>NA|13|few|TRBJ1-1|TRBV30
CAWSPQGMGEAFF
TGTGCCTGGAGCCCCCAGGGGATGGGTGAAGCTTTCTTT
>TRBD2|16|NA|TRBJ2-7|TRBV10-3
CAISEGVSGGAYEQYF
TGTGCCATCAGTGAGGGAGTTAGCGGGGGTGCCTACGAGCAGTACTTC
>TRBD1|15|many|TRBJ1-4|TRBV7-9
CASSGQGNGNEKLFF
TGTGCCAGCAGCGGACAGGGTAATGGTAATGAAAAACTGTTTTTT
>TRBD1|16|NA|TRBJ1-1|TRBV7-6
CASSSGQGLEVTEAFF
TGTGCCAGCAGCTCAGGACAGGGTCTGGAGGTAACTGAAGCTTTCTTT
>TRBD1|12|many|TRBJ2-5|TRBV10-3
CAISTGGETQYF
TGTGCCATCAGTACAGGGGGAGAGACCCAGTACTTC
>TRBD2|16|NA|TRBJ2-1|TRBV25-1
CASSALGSRGVNEQFF
TGTGCCAGCAGTGCCTTAGGGTCCCGGGGGGTCAATGAGCAGTTCTTC
>TRBD2|14|few|TRBJ2-7|TRBV5-6
CASSRTSGTYEQYF
TGTGCCAGCAGCCGGACTAGCGGAACTTACGAGCAGTACTTC
>TRBD2|17|few|TRBJ2-3|TRBV7-9
CASSLGVSGGHTDTQYF
TGTGCCAGCAGCTTAGGAGTGAGCGGGGGGCACACAGATACGCAGTATTTT
>NA|14|few|TRBJ1-3|TRBV14
CASSRSPSGNTIYF
TGTGCCAGCAGCCGGAGTCCCTCTGGAAACACCATATATTTT
>NA|15|many|TRBJ2-3|TRBV29-1
CSVAGQFLRTDTQYF
TGCAGCGTTGCTGGGCAGTTCTTGCGCACAGATACGCAGTATTTT
>TRBD1|18|NA|TRBJ2-6|TRBV18
CASSPPGTGGAGANVLTF
TGTGCCAGCTCACCACCGGGGACAGGGGGCGCTGGGGCCAACGTCCTGACTTTC
>TRBD2|15|NA|TRBJ2-1|TRBV19
CASSGGRSSYNEQFF
TGTGCCAGTAGCGGGGGGAGGAGCTCCTACAATGAGCAGTTCTTC
>NA|16|NA|TRBJ2-3|TRBV18
CASSPQGKGSTDTQYF
TGTGCCAGCTCACCCCAGGGGAAAGGGAGCACAGATACGCAGTATTTT
>NA|16|few|TRBJ2-3|TRBV19
CASSIKNRELTDTQYF
TGTGCCAGTAGTATTAAGAACAGGGAATTGACAGATACGCAGTATTTT
>TRBD2|15|NA|TRBJ2-3|TRBV13
CASSFWGGSTDTQYF
TGTGCCAGCAGCTTTTGGGGGGGTAGCACAGATACGCAGTATTTT
>NA|15|NA|TRBJ2-7|TRBV11-2
CASSPGQGGSYEQYF
TGTGCCAGCAGCCCCGGCCAGGGAGGCTCCTACGAGCAGTACTTC
>NA|15|few|TRBJ2-1|TRBV5-4
CASRGRAGGPNEQFF
TGTGCCAGCAGGGGACGGGCAGGGGGGCCGAATGAGCAGTTCTTC
>TRBD2|14|NA|TRBJ2-7|TRBV7-8
CASSLTSGAYEQYF
TGTGCCAGCAGCTTAACTAGCGGGGCCTACGAGCAGTACTTC
>NA|14|NA|TRBJ1-3|TRBV2
CASSVRVSGNTIYF
TGTGCCAGCAGTGTGAGGGTATCTGGAAACACCATATATTTT
>TRBD2|13|NA|TRBJ2-3|TRBV11-2
CASRASGADTQYF
TGTGCCAGCAGGGCTAGCGGGGCAGATACGCAGTATTTT
>NA|15|few|TRBJ1-2|TRBV4-3
CASSPKGQGSYGYTF
TGCGCCAGCAGCCCGAAGGGGCAGGGCAGCTATGGCTACACCTTC
>NA|14|NA|TRBJ1-4|TRBV7-9
CASSLFDSHEKLFF
TGTGCCAGCAGCTTATTTGACAGCCATGAAAAACTGTTTTTT
>TRBD1|15|few|TRBJ2-5|TRBV5-4
CASSLAAGGEETQYF
TGTGCCAGCAGCTTGGCGGCAGGGGGCGAGGAGACCCAGTACTTC
>NA|15|NA|TRBJ1-1|TRBV7-2
CASSSQDRTNTEAFF
TGTGCCAGCAGCTCACAAGACAGGACGAACACTGAAGCTTTCTTT
>TRBD1|16|NA|TRBJ1-1|TRBV18
CASSPRIGTGDAEAFF
TGTGCCAGCTCACCGAGGATCGGGACAGGGGATGCTGAAGCTTTCTTT
>NA|16|NA|TRBJ2-3|TRBV9
CASSVIGSGRGDTQYF
TGTGCCAGCAGCGTAATCGGAAGCGGACGTGGAGATACGCAGTATTTT
>NA|16|NA|TRBJ1-2|TRBV27
CASTALGQDGLYGYTF
TGTGCCAGCACCGCCCTGGGGCAGGACGGCCTGTATGGCTACACCTTC
>NA|14|NA|TRBJ2-5|TRBV4-2
CASSFGHSQETQYF
TGTGCCAGCAGCTTCGGTCACTCGCAAGAGACCCAGTACTTC